The present T cell receptor beta chain was sequenced within a study of T cells in Graves' hyperthyroidism and ophthalmopathy. Regarding the study as a whole: A model built on 13 V-J features separated ophthalmopathy from stable hyperthyroidism.

The CDR3 is made up of 16 amino acids. The J segment lost 0 bases and the V segment lost 5 bases, leaving 6 bases of the junction unmatched. Germline-derived CDR1 and CDR2 are LNHDA and SQIVND (reference sequence). Using RNA transcripts as the source, TCR beta CDR3 regions were amplified. TCR CDR3 underwent first-round RT-PCR with the HTBI primer set. TCRdb re-derived calls from the multiplex PCR reads in MiXCR, one entry per CDR3 protein. The table includes more than 650,000 distinct CDR3 sequences, 14% detected once. Patients were aged 18 to 65, had disease duration under 2 months, and had newly diagnosed hyperthyroidism. Fresh peripheral blood, more than 9 ml, yielded the PBMCs. This clonotype has more than one count but fewer than ten. Antigen: not known.

The chain links TRBV19 to TRBJ1-3; 8 bases agree with TRBD1. Sequencing was carried out using blood. The source is a woman aged 18-29 years with Graves' hyperthyroidism. The CDR3 loop reads CASSFRDRLSGNTIYF. CDR3 in DNA: TGTGCCAGTAGTTTTCGGGACAGGCTCTCTGGAAACACCATATATTTT.